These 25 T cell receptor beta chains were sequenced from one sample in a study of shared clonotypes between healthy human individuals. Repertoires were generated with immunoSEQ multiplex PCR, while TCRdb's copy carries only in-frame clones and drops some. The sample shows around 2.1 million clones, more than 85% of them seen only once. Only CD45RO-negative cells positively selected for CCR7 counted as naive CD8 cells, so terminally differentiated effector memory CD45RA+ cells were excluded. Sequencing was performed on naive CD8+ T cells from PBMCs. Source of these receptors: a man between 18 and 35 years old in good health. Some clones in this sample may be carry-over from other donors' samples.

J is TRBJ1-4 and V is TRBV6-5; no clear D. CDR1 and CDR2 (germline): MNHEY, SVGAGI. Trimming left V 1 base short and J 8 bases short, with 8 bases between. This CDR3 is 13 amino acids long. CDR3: CASSYFKKEKLFF. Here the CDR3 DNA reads TGTGCCAGCAGTTACTTCAAAAAGGAAAAACTGTTTTTT.

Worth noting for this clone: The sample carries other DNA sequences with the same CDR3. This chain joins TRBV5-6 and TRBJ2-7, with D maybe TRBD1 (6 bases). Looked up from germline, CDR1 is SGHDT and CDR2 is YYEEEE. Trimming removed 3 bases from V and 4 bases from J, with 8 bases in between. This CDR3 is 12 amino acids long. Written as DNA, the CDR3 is TGTGCCAGCAGCTGGGACAATTACGAGCAGTACTTC. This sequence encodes CASSWDNYEQYF.

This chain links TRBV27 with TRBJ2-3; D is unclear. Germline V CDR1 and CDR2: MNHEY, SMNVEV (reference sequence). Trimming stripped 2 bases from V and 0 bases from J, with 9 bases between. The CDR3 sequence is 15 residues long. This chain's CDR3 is CASSLVETSTDTQYF. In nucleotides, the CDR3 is TGTGCCAGCAGTTTAGTAGAGACCAGCACAGATACGCAGTATTTT.

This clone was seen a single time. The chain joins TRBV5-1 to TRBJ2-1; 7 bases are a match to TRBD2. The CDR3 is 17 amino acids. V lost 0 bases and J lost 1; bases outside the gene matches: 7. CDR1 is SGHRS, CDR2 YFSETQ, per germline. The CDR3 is CASSLEPGGSSYNEQFF. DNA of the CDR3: TGCGCCAGCAGCTTGGAGCCGGGCGGGAGTTCCTACAATGAGCAGTTCTTC.

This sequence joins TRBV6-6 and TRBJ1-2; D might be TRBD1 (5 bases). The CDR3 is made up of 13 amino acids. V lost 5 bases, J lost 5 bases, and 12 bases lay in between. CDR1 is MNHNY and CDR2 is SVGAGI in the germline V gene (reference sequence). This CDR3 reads CASSGTGGYGYTF. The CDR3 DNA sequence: TGTGCCAGCAGTGGTACTGGGGGATATGGCTACACCTTC.

The CDR3 spells CASSFLTGEAGAQETQYF. In DNA, the CDR3 is TGTGCCAGCAGTTTTCTGACAGGGGAAGCGGGAGCACAAGAGACCCAGTACTTC. The chain has TRBV28 and TRBJ2-5; D may match TRBD1 or TRBD2 (8 bases each). Trimming removed 3 bases from V and 2 bases from J, with 22 bases in between. CDR3 length: 18 residues. Looked up from germline, CDR1 is MDHEN and CDR2 is SYDVKM.

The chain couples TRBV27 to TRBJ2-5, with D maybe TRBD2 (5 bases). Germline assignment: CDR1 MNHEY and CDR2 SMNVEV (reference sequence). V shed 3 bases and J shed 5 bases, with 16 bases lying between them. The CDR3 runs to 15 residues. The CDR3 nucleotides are TGTGCCAGCAGTTTGTTCCCACACAGAGGGGAGACCCAGTACTTC. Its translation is CASSLFPHRGETQYF.

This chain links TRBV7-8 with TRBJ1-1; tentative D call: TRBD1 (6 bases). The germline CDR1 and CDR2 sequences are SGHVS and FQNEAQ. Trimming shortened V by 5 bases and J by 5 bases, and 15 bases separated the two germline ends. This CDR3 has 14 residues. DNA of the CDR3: TGTGCCAGCAGCCTCCTGGGCAGGGGAACTGAAGCTTTCTTT. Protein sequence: CASSLLGRGTEAFF.

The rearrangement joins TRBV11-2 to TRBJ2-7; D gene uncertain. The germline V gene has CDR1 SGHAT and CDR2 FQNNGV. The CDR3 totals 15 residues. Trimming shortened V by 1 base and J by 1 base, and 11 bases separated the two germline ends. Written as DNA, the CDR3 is TGTGCCAGCAGCTTAGGGGCGTGGGCTTCCTACGAGCAGTACTTC. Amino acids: CASSLGAWASYEQYF.

The CDR3 DNA reads TGTGCCAGCAGCCCCTCAAGGGGGAACTACGAGCAGTACTTC. Translating gives CASSPSRGNYEQYF. The chain uses TRBV9 and TRBJ2-7, with D perhaps matching TRBD1 (6 bases). This CDR3 comprises 14 residues. Germline assignment: CDR1 SGDLS and CDR2 YYNGEE. V was shortened by 4 bases and J by 3 bases, with 14 bases between the two germline ends.

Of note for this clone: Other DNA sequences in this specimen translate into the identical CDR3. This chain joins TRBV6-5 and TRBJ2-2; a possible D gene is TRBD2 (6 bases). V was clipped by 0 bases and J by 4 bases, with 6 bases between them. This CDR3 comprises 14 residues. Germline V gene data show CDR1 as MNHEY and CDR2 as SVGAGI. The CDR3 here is CASSYSRGTGELFF. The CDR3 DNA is TGTGCCAGCAGTTACTCGCGGGGCACCGGGGAGCTGTTTTTT.

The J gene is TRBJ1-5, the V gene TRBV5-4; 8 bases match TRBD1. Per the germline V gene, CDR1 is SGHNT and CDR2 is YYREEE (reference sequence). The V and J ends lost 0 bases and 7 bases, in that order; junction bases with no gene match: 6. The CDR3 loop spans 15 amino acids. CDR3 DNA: TGTGCCAGCAGCTTGGGACAGGGGAAAGGGCAGCCCCAGCATTTT. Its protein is CASSLGQGKGQPQHF. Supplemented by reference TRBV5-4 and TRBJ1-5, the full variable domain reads ETGVTQSPTHLIKTRGQQVTLRCSSQSGHNTVSWYQQALGQGPQFIFQYYREEENGRGNFPPRFSGLQFPNYSSELNVNALELDDSALYLCASSLGQGKGQPQHFGDGTRLSIL.

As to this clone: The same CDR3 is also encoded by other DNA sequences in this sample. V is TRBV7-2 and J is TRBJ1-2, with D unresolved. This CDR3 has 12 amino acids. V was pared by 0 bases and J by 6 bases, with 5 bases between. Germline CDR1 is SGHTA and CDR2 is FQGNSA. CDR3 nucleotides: TGTGCCAGCAGCTTAGCACTGGATGGCTACACCTTC. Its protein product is CASSLALDGYTF. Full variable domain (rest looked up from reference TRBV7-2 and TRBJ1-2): GAGVSQSPSNKVTEKGKDVELRCDPISGHTALYWYRQSLGQGLEFLIYFQGNSAPDKSGLPSDRFSAERTGGSVSTLTIQRTQQEDSAVYLCASSLALDGYTFGSGTRLTVV.

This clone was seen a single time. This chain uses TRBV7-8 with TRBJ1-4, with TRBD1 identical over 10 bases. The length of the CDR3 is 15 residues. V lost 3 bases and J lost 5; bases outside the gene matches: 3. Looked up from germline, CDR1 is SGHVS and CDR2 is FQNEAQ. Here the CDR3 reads CASSFGTGVNEKLFF. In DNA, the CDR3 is TGTGCCAGCAGCTTCGGGACAGGGGTGAATGAAAAACTGTTTTTT.

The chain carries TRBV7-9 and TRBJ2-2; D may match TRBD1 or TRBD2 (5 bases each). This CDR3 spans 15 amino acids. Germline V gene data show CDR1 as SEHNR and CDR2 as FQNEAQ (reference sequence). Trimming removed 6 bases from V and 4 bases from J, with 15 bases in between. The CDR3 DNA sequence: TGTGCCAGCAGTGGTCGAGGGGTTGGCACCGGGGAGCTGTTTTTT. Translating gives CASSGRGVGTGELFF.

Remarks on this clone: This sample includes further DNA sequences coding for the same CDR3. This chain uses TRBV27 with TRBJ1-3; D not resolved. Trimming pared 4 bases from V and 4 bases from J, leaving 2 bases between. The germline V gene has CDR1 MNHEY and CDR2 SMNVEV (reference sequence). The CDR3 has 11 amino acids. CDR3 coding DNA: TGTGCCAGCAGTTCCGGAAACACCATATATTTT. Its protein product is CASSSGNTIYF.

CDR3 sequence reads: CASSLEPEANYGYTF. CDR3 nucleotide sequence: TGCGCCAGCAGCTTGGAACCAGAAGCTAACTATGGCTACACCTTC. The chain couples TRBV5-1 to TRBJ1-2; D gene uncertain. Trimming stripped 0 bases from V and 0 bases from J, with 9 bases between. Germline V CDR1 and CDR2: SGHRS, YFSETQ. This CDR3 is built from 15 residues.

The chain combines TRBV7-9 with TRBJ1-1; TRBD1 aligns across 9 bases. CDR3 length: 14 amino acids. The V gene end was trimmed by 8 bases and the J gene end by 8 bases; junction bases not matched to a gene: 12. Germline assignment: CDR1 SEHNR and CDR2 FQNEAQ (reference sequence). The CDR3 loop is CASRWGQGVGEAFF. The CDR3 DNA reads TGTGCCAGCCGATGGGGACAGGGTGTAGGAGAAGCTTTCTTT.

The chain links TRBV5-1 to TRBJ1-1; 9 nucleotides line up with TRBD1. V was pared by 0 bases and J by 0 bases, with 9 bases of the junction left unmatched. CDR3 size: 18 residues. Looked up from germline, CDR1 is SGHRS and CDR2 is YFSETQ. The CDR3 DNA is TGCGCCAGCAGCTTGGGCGGACAGGGGCAAAGCATGAACACTGAAGCTTTCTTT. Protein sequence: CASSLGGQGQSMNTEAFF.

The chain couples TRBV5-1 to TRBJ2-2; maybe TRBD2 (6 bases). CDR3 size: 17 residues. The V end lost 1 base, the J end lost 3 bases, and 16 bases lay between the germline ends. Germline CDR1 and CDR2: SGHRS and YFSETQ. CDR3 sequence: CASSLFPGVADTGELFF. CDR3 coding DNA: TGCGCCAGCAGCTTGTTCCCTGGTGTAGCGGACACCGGGGAGCTGTTTTTT.

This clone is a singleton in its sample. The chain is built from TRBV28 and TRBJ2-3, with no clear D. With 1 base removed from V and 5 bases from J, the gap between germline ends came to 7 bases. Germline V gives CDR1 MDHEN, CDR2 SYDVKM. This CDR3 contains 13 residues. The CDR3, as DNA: TGTGCCAGCAGTTTATCACCAGGAGATACGCAGTATTTT. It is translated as CASSLSPGDTQYF. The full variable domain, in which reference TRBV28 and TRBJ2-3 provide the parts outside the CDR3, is DVKVTQSSRYLVKRTGEKVFLECVQDMDHENMFWYRQDPGLGLRLIYFSYDVKMKEKGDIPEGYSVSREKKERFSLILESASTNQTSMYLCASSLSPGDTQYFGPGTRLTVL.

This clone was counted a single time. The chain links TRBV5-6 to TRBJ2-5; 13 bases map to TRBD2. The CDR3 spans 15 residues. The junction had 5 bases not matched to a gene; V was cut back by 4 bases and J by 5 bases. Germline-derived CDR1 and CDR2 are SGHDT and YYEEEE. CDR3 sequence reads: CASSRGTSGTETQYF. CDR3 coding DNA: TGTGCCAGCAGCCGCGGGACTAGCGGGACGGAGACCCAGTACTTC.

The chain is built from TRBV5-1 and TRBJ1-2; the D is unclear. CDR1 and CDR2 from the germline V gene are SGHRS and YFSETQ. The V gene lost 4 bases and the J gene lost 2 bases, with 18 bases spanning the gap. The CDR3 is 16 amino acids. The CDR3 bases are TGCGCCAGCAGCCCCAGGACCTCCGACGGGAACTATGGCTACACCTTC. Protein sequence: CASSPRTSDGNYGYTF.

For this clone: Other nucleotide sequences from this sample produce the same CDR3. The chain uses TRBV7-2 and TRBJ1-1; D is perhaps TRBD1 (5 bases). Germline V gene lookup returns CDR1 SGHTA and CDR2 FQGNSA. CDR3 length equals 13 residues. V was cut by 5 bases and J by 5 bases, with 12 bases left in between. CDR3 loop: CASSLGGRTEAFF. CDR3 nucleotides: TGTGCCAGCAGCCTGGGGGGGAGGACTGAAGCTTTCTTT.

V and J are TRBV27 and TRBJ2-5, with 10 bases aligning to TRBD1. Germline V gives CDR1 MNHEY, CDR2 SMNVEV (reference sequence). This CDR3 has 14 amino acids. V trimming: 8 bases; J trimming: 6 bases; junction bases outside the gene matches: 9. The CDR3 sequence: CASSDRGRVKTQYF. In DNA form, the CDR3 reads TGTGCCAGCTCCGACAGGGGGCGCGTAAAGACCCAGTACTTC.